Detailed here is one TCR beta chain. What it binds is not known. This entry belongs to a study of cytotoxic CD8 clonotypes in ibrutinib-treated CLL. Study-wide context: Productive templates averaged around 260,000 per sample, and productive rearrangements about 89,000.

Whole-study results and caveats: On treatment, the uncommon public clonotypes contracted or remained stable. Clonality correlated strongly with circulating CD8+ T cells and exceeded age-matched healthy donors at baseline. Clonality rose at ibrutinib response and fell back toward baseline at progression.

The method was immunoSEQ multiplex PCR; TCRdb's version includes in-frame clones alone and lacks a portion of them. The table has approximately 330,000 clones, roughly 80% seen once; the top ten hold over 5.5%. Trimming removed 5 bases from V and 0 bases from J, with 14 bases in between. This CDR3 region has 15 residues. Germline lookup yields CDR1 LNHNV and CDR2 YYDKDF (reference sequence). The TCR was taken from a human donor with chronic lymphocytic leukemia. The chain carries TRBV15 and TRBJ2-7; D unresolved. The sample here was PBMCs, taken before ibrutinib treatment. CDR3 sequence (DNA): TGTGCCACCAGCGCCCTAGAAGAAAACTCCTACGAGCAGTACTTC. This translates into CATSALEENSYEQYF. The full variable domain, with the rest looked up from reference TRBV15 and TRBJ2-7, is DAMVIQNPRYQVTQFGKPVTLSCSQTLNHNVMYWYQQKSSQAPKLLFHYYDKDFNNEADTPDNFQSRRPNTSFCFLDIRSPGLGDTAMYLCATSALEENSYEQYFGPGTRLTVT.